These 6 T cell receptor beta chains share one sample of origin, sequenced in a study of T cell repertoires in cytomegalovirus infection. From the reads, TCRdb called clonotypes with MiXCR, one entry per CDR3 protein. The sample lists 250,000 to 350,000 distinct CDR3 sequences; roughly 23% were seen once. Sequencing input: PBMCs. Every receptor here comes from a human donor in good health (CMV status not recorded). Some clones in this sample may be carry-over from other donors' samples.

This clonotype turned up a few times. V and J are TRBV7-2 and TRBJ2-4; TRBD2 aligns across 7 bases. V gave up 5 bases and J gave up 5 bases; unmatched junction bases: 6. In germline, CDR1 is SGHTA, CDR2 FQGNSA. This CDR3 is 14 amino acids long. For the CDR3, the DNA is TGTGCCAGCAGCGGCGGGAGAGGAGAAAACATTCAGTACTTC. Amino acid sequence: CASSGGRGENIQYF.

This chain connects TRBV28 to TRBJ2-5; the match to TRBD1 covers 7 bases. Germline V gives CDR1 MDHEN, CDR2 SYDVKM. The CDR3 runs 14 residues. V was clipped by 5 bases and J by 5 bases; unmatched bases: 8. The CDR3 loop is CASSVDRVIETQYF. The CDR3, as DNA: TGTGCCAGCAGTGTTGACAGGGTAATCGAGACCCAGTACTTC. The whole variable domain, filled in from reference TRBV28 and TRBJ2-5, reads DVKVTQSSRYLVKRTGEKVFLECVQDMDHENMFWYRQDPGLGLRLIYFSYDVKMKEKGDIPEGYSVSREKKERFSLILESASTNQTSMYLCASSVDRVIETQYFGPGTRLLVL.

The rearrangement uses TRBV29-1 and TRBJ2-7; tentatively, D is TRBD1 (6 bases). This CDR3 has 15 residues. Germline-derived CDR1 and CDR2 are SQVTM and ANQGSEA. V gave up 6 bases and J gave up 0 bases, with 18 bases separating them. In DNA form, the CDR3 reads TGCAGCGTCGCCACCCTCGGCAGGGGCTCCTACGAGCAGTACTTC. Translating it yields CSVATLGRGSYEQYF.

There are a few counts of this clonotype. The chain combines TRBV20-1 with TRBJ1-5; D ambiguous. The germline CDR1 and CDR2 sequences are DFQATT and SNEGSKA (reference sequence). The length of the CDR3 is 12 residues. Trimming pared 4 bases from V and 0 bases from J, leaving 4 bases between. The CDR3, as DNA: TGCAGTGCTAACCCTAGCAATCAGCCCCAGCATTTT. Translated, it gives CSANPSNQPQHF.

The chain uses TRBV12-3 or TRBV12-4 and TRBJ2-5; D gene uncertain. The CDR3 consists of 13 residues. Trimming took 5 bases from V and 4 from J, leaving 11 bases between them. Here the CDR3 reads CASSQMRAETQYF. DNA of the CDR3: TGTGCCAGCAGTCAGATGCGCGCAGAGACCCAGTACTTC.

As to this clonotype: A much larger clone lies a single base off, so this may be a read error. The rearrangement uses TRBV5-1 and TRBJ1-5; 11 nucleotides agree with TRBD1. The CDR3 is 14 amino acids. CDR1 and CDR2 (germline): SGHRS, YFSETQ. The chain's CDR3 is CTSSFGTGGQPQHF. Written as DNA, the CDR3 is TGCACCAGCAGCTTCGGGACAGGGGGTCAGCCCCAGCATTTT.